This entry concerns a single T cell receptor beta chain. Its antigen is as yet unknown. The data originate from a study of cytomegalovirus exposure and HLA in healthy donors. Study results and caveats: Some TCR beta chains (roughly 150 of them) were listed as cytomegalovirus-associated.

The PCR used 60 Vbeta and 13 Jbeta primers. Sequencing was performed with immunoSEQ multiplex PCR; in TCRdb, only in-frame clones are kept and a portion is missing. The sample contains around 220,000 clones, around 85% of which appear only once. The CDR3 has 14 residues. The germline CDR1 and CDR2 sequences are ENHRY and SYGVKD. The V and J ends lost 10 bases and 2 bases respectively, with 15 bases between them. This TCR was sampled from a girl aged 2 to 9 in good health and CMV-seronegative. This rearrangement joins TRBV10-3 to TRBJ1-5; weak D call: TRBD1 (5 bases). Sequencing was done on a sample of PBMCs. CDR3 residues: CATVPGLGNQPQHF. Here the CDR3 DNA reads TGTGCCACCGTCCCAGGGCTTGGCAATCAGCCCCAGCATTTT.